What follows are 28 T cell receptor beta chains derived from one specimen sequenced in a study of Graves' ophthalmopathy and Graves' hyperthyroidism. Beta-chain TCR CDR3 regions were amplified from RNA transcripts. RT-PCR with HTBI primers came first, then second-round multiplex PCR. One entry per CDR3 protein results from TCRdb running MiXCR on the multiplex PCR reads. The sample has about 220,000 distinct CDR3 sequences, roughly 21% seen once. Sample: peripheral blood. The receptor set was obtained from a woman between 45 and 65 years old with Graves' ophthalmopathy.

The V and J genes are TRBV20-1 and TRBJ2-7; TRBD2 aligns across 11 bases. The J segment lost 3 bases and the V segment lost 2 bases, leaving 3 bases of the junction unmatched. Germline CDR1 reads DFQATT; CDR2 reads SNEGSKA (reference sequence). CDR3 length: 14 amino acids. CDR3 DNA: TGCAGTGCTAGAATCGGGACTAGCGGCTACGAGCAGTACTTC. Protein sequence: CSARIGTSGYEQYF.

This clonotype came up many times. The CDR3 sequence is CASSYYRETQYF. The CDR3 nucleotides are TGTGCCAGCAGTTACTACAGGGAGACCCAGTACTTC. The chain is built from TRBV6-5 and TRBJ2-5, with D perhaps TRBD1 (5 bases). V lost 1 base to trimming and J lost 5 bases, with 5 bases between them. The CDR3 is 12 amino acids. Germline assignment: CDR1 MNHEY and CDR2 SVGAGI.

The chain is built from TRBV28 and TRBJ2-5, with TRBD1 matching over 7 bases. In germline, CDR1 is MDHEN, CDR2 SYDVKM. The CDR3 consists of 15 residues. The J segment lost 1 base and the V segment lost 4 bases, leaving 6 bases of the junction unmatched. The CDR3 nucleotides read TGTGCCAGCAGTTCGCCAGGGACAGCCCAAGAGACCCAGTACTTC. This sequence encodes CASSSPGTAQETQYF.

Ten or more counts support this clonotype. The genes are TRBV9 and TRBJ2-5; D gene unclear. The CDR3 extends over 12 amino acids. Deletions cut 3 bases from V and 2 bases from J, with 5 bases between. Germline CDR1 and CDR2: SGDLS and YYNGEE. CDR3 nucleotide sequence: TGTGCCAGCAGCGCTACACAAGAGACCCAGTACTTC. It is translated as CASSATQETQYF.

For this clonotype: A much larger clone differs from this one at a single base, so this may be a read error. Because the CDR3 is missing its conserved closing phenylalanine or tryptophan, this is likely a read error. The V call is TRBV20-1, the J call TRBJ2-2, with 10 positions matching TRBD2. The junction had 5 bases not matched to a gene; V was cut back by 6 bases and J by 4 bases. Germline V gene data show CDR1 as DFQATT and CDR2 as SNEGSKA (reference sequence). CDR3 length: 14 amino acids. The CDR3 sequence: CSAPSGSFTGELFS. CDR3 nucleotide sequence: TGCAGTGCCCCTAGCGGGAGTTTCACCGGGGAGCTGTTTTCT.

This clonotype was counted ten times or more. V gene TRBV6-1 combines with J gene TRBJ1-1; tentative D call: TRBD1 (5 bases). The V end was cut by 5 bases, the J end by 6 bases, with 16 bases between. This CDR3 has 14 residues. CDR1 is MNHNS, CDR2 SASEGT, per germline. CDR3 protein: CASSIDWGFAEAFF. In nucleotides, the CDR3 is TGTGCCAGCAGTATAGATTGGGGGTTCGCTGAAGCTTTCTTT.

Many counts were recorded for this clonotype. The chain links TRBV27 to TRBJ1-5, with 7 bases fitting TRBD1. The CDR3 is 17 residues long. The V and J ends lost 6 bases and 1 base, in that order; junction bases with no gene match: 12. CDR1 is MNHEY and CDR2 is SMNVEV in the germline V gene (reference sequence). CDR3 DNA: TGTGCCAGCAGGCCGTTGACAGGGAGGGGAAGCAATCAGCCCCAGCATTTT. Translating gives CASRPLTGRGSNQPQHF.

This clonotype was detected ten times or more. Written as DNA, the CDR3 is TGCAGCGTTACAGGACAGGGGGGGACCCAGTACTTC. It specifies CSVTGQGGTQYF. The chain uses TRBV29-1 and TRBJ2-5, with 10 bases matching TRBD1. V trimming: 5 bases; J trimming: 7 bases; junction bases outside the gene matches: 4. CDR3 size: 12 residues. The germline CDR1 and CDR2 sequences are SQVTM and ANQGSEA.

This clonotype was seen more than once but under ten times. The J gene is TRBJ1-1, the V gene TRBV29-1, with D perhaps TRBD1 (6 bases). The CDR3 consists of 11 residues. Germline V gives CDR1 SQVTM, CDR2 ANQGSEA. Trimming took 4 bases from V and 6 from J, leaving 9 bases between them. The DNA for the CDR3 is TGCAGCGTTGCGGGGGCGCCTGAAGCTTTCTTT. The encoded protein is CSVAGAPEAFF.

The chain carries TRBV19 and TRBJ1-5; TRBD1 agrees at 7 bases. J gave up 5 bases and V 5 bases, and 3 bases lay outside the gene matches. The CDR3 runs 13 residues. CDR1 is LNHDA and CDR2 is SQIVND in the germline V gene (reference sequence). For the CDR3, the DNA is TGTGCCAGTAGTCCGACAGGGTATCAGCCCCAGCATTTT. This sequence encodes CASSPTGYQPQHF.

In its sample, this clonotype was seen many times. The rearrangement links TRBV6-5 to TRBJ1-2; D is unclear. Germline CDR1 reads MNHEY; CDR2 reads SVGAGI. The CDR3 runs to 13 residues. V gave up 7 bases and J gave up 7 bases, with 16 bases separating them. For the CDR3, the DNA is TGTGCCAGCATCCAGACCCAACCGGGTGGCTACACCTTC. This translates into CASIQTQPGGYTF.

In this sample, this clonotype turned up many times. This sequence joins TRBV12-3 or TRBV12-4 and TRBJ2-7, with TRBD1 matching 8 bases. J was trimmed by 3 bases and V by 7 bases; bases with no gene match: 5. The CDR3 sequence is 13 residues long. The CDR3 sequence: CASTRGTGYEQYF. CDR3 sequence (DNA): TGTGCCAGCACGCGAGGGACAGGCTACGAGCAGTACTTC.

This chain links TRBV6-1 with TRBJ1-1; tentative D call: TRBD1 (6 bases). Germline-derived CDR1 and CDR2 are MNHNS and SASEGT. The CDR3 is made up of 11 amino acids. The V and J ends lost 7 bases and 6 bases respectively, with 9 bases between them. The DNA of the CDR3 is TGTGCCAGCATGAGGGGGGCTGAAGCTTTCTTT. Its protein product is CASMRGAEAFF.

The sample holds many counts of this clonotype. Written as DNA, the CDR3 is TGTGCCAGTAGTATTGGGCAGTTCCGGACCGGGGAGCTGTTTTTT. This sequence encodes CASSIGQFRTGELFF. V and J are TRBV19 and TRBJ2-2; D unresolved. This CDR3 contains 15 residues. V was pared by 3 bases and J by 5 bases, with 13 bases between. Germline values: CDR1 LNHDA, CDR2 SQIVND (reference sequence).

The chain has TRBV7-8 and TRBJ2-2; the match to TRBD2 covers 9 bases. CDR1 SGHVS and CDR2 FQNEAQ come from the germline V gene. With V trimmed by 11 bases and J by 4 bases, 5 bases remained unmatched. This CDR3 is built from 13 residues. The CDR3 nucleotides are TGTGCCGCGGGGCGGGAGGGCACCGGGGAGCTGTTTTTT. As protein: CAAGREGTGELFF.

This clonotype was detected ten times or more. The chain joins TRBV29-1 to TRBJ1-2; D might be TRBD1 (5 bases). There are 13 residues in the CDR3. The germline V and J ends were trimmed by 7 bases and 3 bases, with 15 bases remaining between them. CDR1 is SQVTM and CDR2 is ANQGSEA in the germline V gene. The CDR3 nucleotides read TGCAGCGCTGAGGATCAGGGATACTATGGCTACACCTTC. It yields the protein CSAEDQGYYGYTF. The complete variable domain, with remaining parts taken from reference TRBV29-1 and TRBJ1-2, reads SAVISQKPSRDICQRGTSLTIQCQVDSQVTMMFWYRQQPGQSLTLIATANQGSEATYESGFVIDKFPISRPNLTFSTLTVSNMSPEDSSIYLCSAEDQGYYGYTFGSGTRLTVV.

This clonotype was found many times. The rearrangement links TRBV9 to TRBJ2-7, with D unresolved. Germline V gene sequence: CDR1 SGDLS, CDR2 YYNGEE. The germline V and J ends were trimmed by 4 bases and 6 bases, with 11 bases remaining between them. The CDR3 totals 12 residues. The CDR3 nucleotides are TGTGCCAGCAGCCCCGACCTAGGCGAGCAGTACTTC. This gives the protein CASSPDLGEQYF.

This clonotype was seen ten or more times. The V gene is TRBV20-1, the J gene TRBJ1-5; the match to TRBD1 covers 8 bases. Germline trimming cut 3 bases from V and 6 bases from J; bases unmatched to any gene: 16. Germline assignment: CDR1 DFQATT and CDR2 SNEGSKA (reference sequence). The CDR3 is made up of 17 amino acids. DNA for the CDR3: TGCAGTGCTAGCCCCGCCGACCCCGGGACAGGCCCTCAGCCCCAGCATTTT. It specifies CSASPADPGTGPQPQHF.

In this sample, this clonotype turned up many times. CDR3 residues: CASSLAGGTGELFF. CDR3 nucleotide sequence: TGTGCCAGCAGCTTAGCAGGGGGTACCGGGGAGCTGTTTTTT. The V gene is TRBV11-3, the J gene TRBJ2-2; 7 positions match TRBD1. Germline loops: CDR1 SGHNT, CDR2 YENEEA. J was trimmed by 5 bases and V by 1 base; bases with no gene match: 1. The CDR3 covers 14 residues.

With regard to this clonotype: This may be a read error: a much more frequent sequence differs by one nucleotide. No conserved phenylalanine or tryptophan is present at the end of the CDR3, so a read error is the likely explanation. The DNA for the CDR3 is TGTGTCAGCAAGGAGGGCGGGGGTGCCTACGAGCAGTACCTC. It codes for CVSKEGGGAYEQYL. The chain has TRBV28 and TRBJ2-7; 7 bases line up with TRBD2. CDR1 is MDHEN, CDR2 SYDVKM, per germline. This CDR3 contains 14 residues.

This clonotype appeared many times. CDR3 nucleotide sequence: TGCAGTGCTAGCGTGGGACTTTCTGGCTACACCTTC. It yields the protein CSASVGLSGYTF. This chain joins TRBV20-1 and TRBJ1-2; weak D call: TRBD1 (5 bases). The germline V gene has CDR1 DFQATT and CDR2 SNEGSKA (reference sequence). The V gene lost 3 bases and the J gene lost 7 bases, with 12 bases spanning the gap. This CDR3 is built from 12 residues.

Details on this clonotype: This may stem from a read error, because a much larger clone lies one nucleotide away. The chain uses TRBV29-1 and TRBJ2-5; TRBD1 matches 7 bases. CDR1 SQVTM and CDR2 ANQGSEA come from the germline V gene. CDR3 length: 14 residues. CDR3 bases: TGCAGCGTTGGAGGACAGGATTTCCAAGAGGCCCAGTACTTC. This translates into CSVGGQDFQEAQYF. Supplemented by reference TRBV29-1 and TRBJ2-5, the full variable domain reads SAVISQKPSRDICQRGTSLTIQCQVDSQVTMMFWYRQQPGQSLTLIATANQGSEATYESGFVIDKFPISRPNLTFSTLTVSNMSPEDSSIYLCSVGGQDFQEAQYFGPGTRLLVL.

This clonotype was counted at least ten times. V gene TRBV6-2 or TRBV6-3 combines with J gene TRBJ2-3; D is uncertain. The CDR3 length is 14 residues. Germline V CDR1 and CDR2: MNHEY, SVGEGT. V lost 2 bases and J 3 bases, leaving 9 bases between the germline ends. In DNA, the CDR3 is TGTGCCAGCAGTTACGGGTTGAGAACAGATACGCAGTATTTT. It is translated as CASSYGLRTDTQYF.

In its sample, this clonotype was seen many times. The chain carries TRBV10-3 and TRBJ2-7, with 8 bases matching TRBD2. Looked up from germline, CDR1 is ENHRY and CDR2 is SYGVKD. With V trimmed by 4 bases and J by 5 bases, 4 bases remained unmatched. The CDR3 loop spans 13 amino acids. This CDR3 reads CAISGAGGDEQYF. For the CDR3, the DNA is TGTGCCATCAGTGGGGCGGGAGGTGACGAGCAGTACTTC.

This clonotype came up many times. The V call is TRBV6-5, the J call TRBJ1-6, with TRBD1 matching over 7 bases. Germline CDR1 is MNHEY and CDR2 is SVGAGI. There are 15 residues in the CDR3. With V trimmed by 2 bases and J by 10 bases, 8 bases remained unmatched. In DNA form, the CDR3 reads TGTGCCAGCAGTTACCGACAGGGTTCTGGGTCACCCCTCCACTTT. Amino acid sequence: CASSYRQGSGSPLHF.

The genes are TRBV18 and TRBJ2-7; D perhaps matches TRBD2 (5 bases). The length of the CDR3 is 13 residues. Trimming cost V 1 base and J 7 bases, with 11 bases left between them. Germline CDR1 is KGHSH and CDR2 is LQKENI. CDR3: CASSPLRVREQYF. The CDR3 coding sequence is TGTGCCAGCTCACCACTGCGGGTCCGGGAGCAGTACTTC.

This clonotype was picked up many times. The CDR3 DNA is TGCGCCAGCAGCTTCTATGGGGACACTGAAGCTTTCTTT. This codes for CASSFYGDTEAFF. The genes are TRBV5-1 and TRBJ1-1; no clear D gene. This CDR3 is built from 13 residues. Germline V gives CDR1 SGHRS, CDR2 YFSETQ. The germline V and J ends were trimmed by 2 bases and 3 bases, with 8 bases remaining between them.

CDR3 region: CASSPTGEGLLTGELFF. The CDR3 nucleotides read TGTGCCAGCAGTCCTACTGGGGAGGGGCTCCTCACCGGGGAGCTGTTTTTT. The chain combines TRBV2 with TRBJ2-2, with 7 positions matching TRBD2. The V segment lost 5 bases and the J segment 4 bases; nucleotides outside the gene matches: 13. This CDR3 spans 17 amino acids. Germline lookup yields CDR1 SNHLY and CDR2 FYNNEI.